A selection of T cell receptor beta chains follows, all from one sample in a study of vaccination effects on CD4 cells after COVID-19. Method: immunoSEQ multiplex PCR; TCRdb's copy keeps in-frame clones and lacks some. The sample carries 45,000 or so clones, 75% to 80% recorded once. No antigens are known for them. The specimen comprised CD4+ T cells from PBMCs cultured without peptide, sampled before COVID-19 vaccination. These receptors were obtained from a human donor who had a prior SARS-CoV-2 infection. Both conserved end residues are part of each CDR3. A D gene is named only where the DNA matches it firmly. The size of a clone is reported for some rows only, either as once, few or many, or as a class for expanded clones.

NA	few	TRBJ1-1	TRBV2	TGTGCCAGCAGTGAAGGAGACAACTGGGGGGTCACTGAAGCTTTCTTT	CASSEGDNWGVTEAFF
NA	NA	TRBJ1-1	TRBV7-9	TGTGCCAGCAGCCGGGCTACCTACACTGAAGCTTTCTTT	CASSRATYTEAFF
NA	NA	TRBJ1-5	TRBV19	TGTGCCAGTAGTAGACAGGGCAATCAGCCCCAGCATTTT	CASSRQGNQPQHF
TRBD1	NA	TRBJ2-3	TRBV5-1	TGCGCCAGCAGCTTGGACTTAGGGGGCATAGGTTCAGATACGCAGTATTTT	CASSLDLGGIGSDTQYF
NA	NA	TRBJ1-5	TRBV6-5	TGTGCCAGCGAGGGGGGTGGTGGTCAGCCCCAGCATTTT	CASEGGGGQPQHF
NA	NA	TRBJ1-3	TRBV10-3	TGTGCCATCAGTGAGTTCCGGACTTTCTCTGGAAACACCATATATTTT	CAISEFRTFSGNTIYF
TRBD2	NA	TRBJ2-5	TRBV7-8	TGTGCCAGCAGCTTATTTTCCAGCGGGGGCCAAGAGACCCAGTACTTC	CASSLFSSGGQETQYF
NA	few	TRBJ2-1	TRBV5-6	TGTGCCAGCAGCTTCGACCAGTTCTACAATGAGCAGTTCTTC	CASSFDQFYNEQFF
NA	NA	TRBJ2-5	TRBV2	TGTGCCAGCAGTGATTCTAGGCGAACCAGCGGGACCCAGTACTTC	CASSDSRRTSGTQYF
NA	NA	TRBJ2-6	TRBV21-1	TGTGCCAGCAGCAAAGAGGTTGTCATGACTGGGGCCAACGTCCTGACTTTC	CASSKEVVMTGANVLTF
NA	NA	TRBJ1-5	TRBV30	TGTGCCTGGAGTGTACTAGGGGGTCTCGGGGGCAACAATCAGCCCCAGCATTTT	CAWSVLGGLGGNNQPQHF
NA	NA	TRBJ2-3	TRBV5-6	TGTGCCAGCAGCGTAGGGGGCACAGATACGCAGTATTTT	CASSVGGTDTQYF
TRBD1	once	TRBJ2-5	TRBV5-1	TGCGCCAGCAGCTTGGGACAGGGTGAGACCCAGTACTTC	CASSLGQGETQYF
NA	NA	TRBJ1-2	TRBV18	TGTGCCAGCTCACCACGAGACCTTGATGGCTACACCTTC	CASSPRDLDGYTF
NA	NA	TRBJ2-1	TRBV7-3	TGTGCCAGCAGCTTAATTGGTGGGCGGGATACCTACAATGAGCAGTTCTTC	CASSLIGGRDTYNEQFF
TRBD2	NA	TRBJ2-1	TRBV7-9	TGTGCCAGCAGCTTAAGTAGCGGGAGCTACGATGAGCAGTTCTTC	CASSLSSGSYDEQFF
TRBD2	NA	TRBJ2-3	TRBV6-6	TGTGCCAGCAGTTACGGACGGACTAGCGGGGATACGCAGTATTTT	CASSYGRTSGDTQYF
NA	NA	TRBJ1-6	TRBV5-1	TGCGCCAGCGGGCTGGATAATTCCCGTAATTCACCCCTCCACTTT	CASGLDNSRNSPLHF
NA	NA	TRBJ2-7	TRBV2	TGTGCCAGCAGTGAACAGGGGCGCGGCTACGAGCAGTACTTC	CASSEQGRGYEQYF
TRBD2	NA	TRBJ2-7	TRBV7-9	TGTGCCAGCAGCTTAGCGCTTGCGGGGGAGGTTATTGAGCAGTACTTC	CASSLALAGEVIEQYF
TRBD2	once	TRBJ2-3	TRBV27	TGTGCCAGCAGTTTATTCGCGGTAGCGGGGGACACAGATACGCAGTATTTT	CASSLFAVAGDTDTQYF
NA	NA	TRBJ2-5	TRBV4-3	TGCGCCAGCAGCAGACTGTACCAAGAGACCCAGTACTTC	CASSRLYQETQYF